This entry is about one T cell receptor beta chain. This clone was picked up a small number of times. What this receptor recognizes is not known. No base qualities exist here, and no much larger clone lies one base off it. The immunoSEQ Assay, a bias-controlled multiplex PCR, was used to amplify TCRbeta CDR3 regions from genomic DNA. Per the source publication's procedure: Within the assay, amplification of reference gene primers was used to estimate how many nucleated cells each sample contained. To quantify the absolute abundance of each unique TCRbeta CDR3 rearrangement, sequence reads were collapsed and filtered. For each sample, productive Simpson clonality was calculated by taking the square root of Simpson's diversity index across productive rearrangements. TCRdb took this table from immuneACCESS and kept in-frame rearrangements with V and J called. Such tables lack part of the clones; where checked against another copy, unresolved V genes explain under half of the gap, and the rest is unexplained. V, J and clone size are those of that table, while D and trimming were read from the DNA. Across this sample there are just under 80,000 clones, with 88% seen only once. The top ten clonotypes cover under 55% of the sample.

The sample originates from a study of blood T cell repertoires in COVID-19 (TCRdb year 2020). In terms of the full investigation: Samples from collaborators originated in the United States, Italy and Spain and spanned both the acute and convalescent phases of COVID-19. The prospective study material was composed of cDNA or gDNA derived from T cells, B-cell-depleted T cells, or PBMCs. The repertoires were released in a freely available public database meant as a resource for research on the immune response to SARS-CoV-2. Samples came from the ongoing ImmuneRACE study (first 160 participants) plus 1,254 subjects from 6 global collaborators. Deeply sampled blood TCRbeta repertoires from subjects exposed to, actively infected with, or recovered from COVID-19 were included in the dataset. Where HLA class I and class II types were available, the types were taken from metadata supplied by the sample provider, not from assay-based typing. Nearly every sample came with metadata listing a de-identified subject ID, COVID-19 status, age in years and sex. The research as a whole found: Clinical and demographic metadata were provided uncurated, with the amount varying by source and participant.

V lost 0 bases and J lost 4 bases; the stretch between them is 5 bases long. CDR1 and CDR2, per the germline V gene, are SGHDT and YYEEEE. Reading from cysteine to phenylalanine, the CDR3 counts 13 amino acids. Only the CDR3 portion is preserved as DNA: 39 bases, with reading frame beginning at the first base. Collaborating institutions collected whole blood in K2EDTA tubes following their own protocols. Collaborator samples were shipped for TCRbeta analysis as frozen whole blood, isolated PBMCs, or DNA extracted from either sample type. The chain couples TRBV5-6 to TRBJ2-1; the D gene cannot be resolved reliably. Sequenced sample: peripheral blood. The sequence derives from a human donor in a cohort sampled during active COVID-19. The DNA sequence is given as TGTGCCAGCAGCTTGGGTCCTTACAATGAGCAGTTCTTC. This gives the protein CASSLGPYNEQFF.